This T cell receptor beta chain is from a study of OX40 agonist ivuxolimab in advanced cancers. As concerns this clone: Its specificity is not known.

General observations from the study: Those patients achieving a partial response at 0.1-3.0 mg/kg showed among the lowest clonal expansion.

Here immunoSEQ multiplex PCR was the method, and the copy in TCRdb shows in-frame clones only, minus some. The sample includes about 79,000 clones, approximately 88% of them seen just once. The CDR3 runs to 16 residues. Germline CDR1 is MNHEY and CDR2 is SVGAGI. V lost 0 bases to trimming and J lost 0 bases; unmatched junction nucleotides: 3. Here the sequenced sample was CD4+ or CD8+ T cells sorted from blood, taken in a trial of the OX40 agonist ivuxolimab. The rearrangement links TRBV6-5 to TRBJ2-7; the match to TRBD2 covers 9 bases. This TCR derives from an adult with an advanced solid tumor such as melanoma, head and neck, liver or kidney cancer. Here the CDR3 reads CASSYSVAGASYEQYF. The CDR3 DNA reads as TGTGCCAGCAGTTACTCAGTAGCGGGAGCCTCCTACGAGCAGTACTTC.